Ten or more counts support the clone carrying this T cell receptor (beta chain). Its antigen is not identified. The record originates from a study of T cells in Graves' hyperthyroidism and ophthalmopathy. Study results and limitations: By a 13 V-J model, ophthalmopathy was set apart from stable hyperthyroidism. Blood also carried most thyroid clonotypes expanded above 0.001.

Uncontrolled infections, other autoimmune diseases, pregnancy or lactation led to exclusion of patients. Germline loops: CDR1 SGHTA, CDR2 FQGNSA. V was clipped by 5 bases and J by 4 bases, with 18 bases between them. The CDR3 spans 16 residues. Amplification of TCR beta CDR3 regions used RNA as the template. The TCR CDR3 first-round RT-PCR relied on the HTBI primer set. TCRdb reprocessed the multiplex PCR reads via MiXCR and lists one record per CDR3 protein. The sample gives 500,000 to 650,000 distinct CDR3 sequences, over 15% of which show up once; about 16% is in the top ten. Sequenced input: blood. The receptor was isolated from a woman in her late teens or twenties with Graves' ophthalmopathy. V gene TRBV7-2 combines with J gene TRBJ2-1, with TRBD1 as a possible D gene (8 bases). DNA of the CDR3: TGTGCCAGCAGCCGAATACAGGGGGGAGGGTACAATGAGCAGTTCTTC. It encodes CASSRIQGGGYNEQFF.